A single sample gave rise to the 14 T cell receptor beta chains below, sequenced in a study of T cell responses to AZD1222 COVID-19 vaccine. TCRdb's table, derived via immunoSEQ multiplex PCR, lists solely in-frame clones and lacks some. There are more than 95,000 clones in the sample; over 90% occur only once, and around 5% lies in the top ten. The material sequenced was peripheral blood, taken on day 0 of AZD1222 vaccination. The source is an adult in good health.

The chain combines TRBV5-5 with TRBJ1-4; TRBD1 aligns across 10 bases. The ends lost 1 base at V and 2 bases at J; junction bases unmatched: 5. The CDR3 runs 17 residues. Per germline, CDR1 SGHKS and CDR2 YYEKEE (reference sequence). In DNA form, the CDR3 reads TGTGCCAGCAGCTTGCCCGGGACAGGGGCGACTAATGAAAAACTGTTTTTT. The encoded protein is CASSLPGTGATNEKLFF.

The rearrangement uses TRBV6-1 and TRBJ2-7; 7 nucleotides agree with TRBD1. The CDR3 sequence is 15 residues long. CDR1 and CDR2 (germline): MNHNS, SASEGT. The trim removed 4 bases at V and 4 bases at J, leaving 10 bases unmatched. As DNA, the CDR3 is TGTGCCAGCAGTGTTTCCGGGACAGCGAGATACGAGCAGTACTTC. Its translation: CASSVSGTARYEQYF.

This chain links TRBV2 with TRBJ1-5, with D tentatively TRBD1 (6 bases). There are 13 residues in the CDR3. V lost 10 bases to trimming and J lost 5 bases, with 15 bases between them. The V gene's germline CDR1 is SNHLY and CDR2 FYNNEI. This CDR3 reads CAIRGGEYQPQHF. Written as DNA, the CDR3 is TGTGCCATCCGCGGGGGCGAGTATCAGCCCCAGCATTTT.

CDR3 DNA: TGTGCCAGCAGGGACAGCCCTAACTATGGCTACACCTTC. This sequence encodes CASRDSPNYGYTF. This chain uses TRBV2 with TRBJ1-2; D possibly corresponds to TRBD1 (6 bases). The CDR3 runs to 13 residues. With 6 bases removed from V and 0 bases from J, the gap between germline ends came to 8 bases. Germline CDR1 reads SNHLY; CDR2 reads FYNNEI.

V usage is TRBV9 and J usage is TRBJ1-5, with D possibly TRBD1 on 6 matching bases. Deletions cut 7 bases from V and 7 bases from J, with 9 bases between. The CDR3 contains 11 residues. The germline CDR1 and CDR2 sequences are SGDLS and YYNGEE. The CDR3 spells CASGGGQPQHF. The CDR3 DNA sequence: TGTGCCAGCGGAGGGGGGCAGCCCCAGCATTTT.

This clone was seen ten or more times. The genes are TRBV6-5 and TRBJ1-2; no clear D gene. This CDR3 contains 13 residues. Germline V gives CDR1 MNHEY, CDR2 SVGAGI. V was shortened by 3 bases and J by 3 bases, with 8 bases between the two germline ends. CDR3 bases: TGTGCCAGCAGTTATGGCCGAGACTATGGCTACACCTTC. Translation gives CASSYGRDYGYTF.

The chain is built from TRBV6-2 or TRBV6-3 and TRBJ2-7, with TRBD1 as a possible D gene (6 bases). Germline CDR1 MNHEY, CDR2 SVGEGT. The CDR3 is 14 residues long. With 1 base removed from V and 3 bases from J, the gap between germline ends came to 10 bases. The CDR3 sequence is CASSYWDTSYEQYF. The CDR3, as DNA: TGTGCCAGCAGTTACTGGGACACCAGCTACGAGCAGTACTTC.

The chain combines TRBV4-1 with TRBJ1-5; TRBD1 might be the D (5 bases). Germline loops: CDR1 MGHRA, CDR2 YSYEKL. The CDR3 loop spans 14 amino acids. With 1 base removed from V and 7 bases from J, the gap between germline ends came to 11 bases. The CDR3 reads CASSQGQSVQPQHF. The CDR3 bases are TGCGCCAGCAGCCAAGGACAGTCGGTCCAGCCCCAGCATTTT.

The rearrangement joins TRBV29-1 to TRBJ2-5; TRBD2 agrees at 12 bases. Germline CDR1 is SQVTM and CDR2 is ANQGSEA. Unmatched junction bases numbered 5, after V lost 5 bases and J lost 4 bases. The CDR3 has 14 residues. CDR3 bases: TGCAGCGTTCCACTAGCGGGAGGTGGAGAGACCCAGTACTTC. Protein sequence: CSVPLAGGGETQYF.

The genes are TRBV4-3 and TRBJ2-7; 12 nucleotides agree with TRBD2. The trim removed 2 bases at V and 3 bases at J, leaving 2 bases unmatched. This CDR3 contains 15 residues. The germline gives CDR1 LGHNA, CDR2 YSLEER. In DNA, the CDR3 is TGCGCCAGCAGCCAAACTAGCGGGAGGTTCTACGAGCAGTACTTC. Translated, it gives CASSQTSGRFYEQYF.

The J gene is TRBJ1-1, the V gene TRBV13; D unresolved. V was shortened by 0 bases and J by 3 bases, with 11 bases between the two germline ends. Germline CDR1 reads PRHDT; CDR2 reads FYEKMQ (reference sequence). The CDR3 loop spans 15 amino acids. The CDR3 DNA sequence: TGTGCCAGCAGCTTAGGCCTTGGAGGAGACACTGAAGCTTTCTTT. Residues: CASSLGLGGDTEAFF.

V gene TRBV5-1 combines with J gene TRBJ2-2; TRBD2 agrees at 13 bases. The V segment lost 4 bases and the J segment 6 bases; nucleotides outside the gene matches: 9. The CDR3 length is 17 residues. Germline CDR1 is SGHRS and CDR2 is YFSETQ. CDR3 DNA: TGCGCCAGCAGCCCCCCCGGACTAGCGGGAGTGGCCGGGGAGCTGTTTTTT. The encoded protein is CASSPPGLAGVAGELFF.

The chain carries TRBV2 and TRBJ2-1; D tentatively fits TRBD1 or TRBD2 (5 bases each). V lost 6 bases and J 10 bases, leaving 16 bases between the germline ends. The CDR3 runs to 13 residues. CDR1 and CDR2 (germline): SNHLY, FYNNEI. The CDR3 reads CASRRGPPSEQFF. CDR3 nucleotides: TGTGCCAGCAGAAGGGGACCCCCGTCGGAGCAGTTCTTC.

The CDR3, as DNA: TGTGCCAGCAGTTTGGGGGCCGCGCAATATGGCTACACCTTC. Its translation is CASSLGAAQYGYTF. The rearrangement links TRBV28 to TRBJ1-2; tentatively, D is TRBD1 (6 bases). Trimming pared 3 bases from V and 5 bases from J, leaving 13 bases between. The V gene's germline CDR1 is MDHEN and CDR2 SYDVKM. This CDR3 contains 14 residues.